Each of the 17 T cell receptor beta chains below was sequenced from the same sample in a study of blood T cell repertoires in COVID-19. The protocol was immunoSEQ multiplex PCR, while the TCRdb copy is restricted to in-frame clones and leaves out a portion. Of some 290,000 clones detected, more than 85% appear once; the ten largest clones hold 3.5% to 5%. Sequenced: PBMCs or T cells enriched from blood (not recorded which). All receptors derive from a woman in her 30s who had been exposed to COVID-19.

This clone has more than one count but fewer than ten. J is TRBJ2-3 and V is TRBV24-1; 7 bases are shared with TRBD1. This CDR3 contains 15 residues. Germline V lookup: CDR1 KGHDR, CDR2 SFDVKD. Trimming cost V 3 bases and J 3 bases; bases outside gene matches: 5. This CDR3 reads CATSDPGQATDTQYF. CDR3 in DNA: TGTGCCACCAGTGATCCCGGACAGGCTACAGATACGCAGTATTTT.

The CDR3 loop reads CAIGEFYGYTF. The CDR3 coding sequence is TGTGCCATTGGGGAGTTCTATGGCTACACCTTC. The J gene is TRBJ1-2, the V gene TRBV5-3; the D is unclear. TRBV5-3 is flagged as an ORF with uncertain function. V lost 9 bases to trimming and J lost 4 bases, with 10 bases between them. CDR3 length: 11 amino acids.

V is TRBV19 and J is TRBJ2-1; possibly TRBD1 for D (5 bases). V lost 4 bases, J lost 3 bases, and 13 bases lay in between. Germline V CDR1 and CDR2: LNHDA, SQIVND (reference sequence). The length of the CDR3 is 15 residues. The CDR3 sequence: CASSTGRADYNEQFF. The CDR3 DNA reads TGTGCCAGTAGTACGGGCAGGGCAGACTACAATGAGCAGTTCTTC.

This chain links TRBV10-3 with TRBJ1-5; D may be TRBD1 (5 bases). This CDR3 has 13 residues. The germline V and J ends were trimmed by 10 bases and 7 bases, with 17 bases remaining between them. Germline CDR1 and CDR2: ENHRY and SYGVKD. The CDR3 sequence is CATRGGERQPQHF. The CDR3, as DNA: TGTGCCACAAGGGGAGGGGAGCGGCAGCCCCAGCATTTT.

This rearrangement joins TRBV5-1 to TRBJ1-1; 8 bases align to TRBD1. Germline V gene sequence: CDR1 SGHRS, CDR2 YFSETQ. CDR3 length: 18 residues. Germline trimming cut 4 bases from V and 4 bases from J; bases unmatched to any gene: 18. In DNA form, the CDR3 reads TGCGCCAGCAGCCCTTACCCATCGGACAGGGCAAAGAGCACTGAAGCTTTCTTT. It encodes CASSPYPSDRAKSTEAFF. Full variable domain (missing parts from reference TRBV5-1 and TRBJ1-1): KAGVTQTPRYLIKTRGQQVTLSCSPISGHRSVSWYQQTPGQGLQFLFEYFSETQRNKGNFPGRFSGRQFSNSRSEMNVSTLELGDSALYLCASSPYPSDRAKSTEAFFGQGTRLTVV.

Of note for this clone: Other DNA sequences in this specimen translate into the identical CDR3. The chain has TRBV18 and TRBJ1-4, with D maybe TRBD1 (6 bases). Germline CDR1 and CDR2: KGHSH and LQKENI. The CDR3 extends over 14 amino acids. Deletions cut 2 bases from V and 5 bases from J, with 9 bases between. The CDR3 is CASSPRGSNEKLFF. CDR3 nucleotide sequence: TGTGCCAGCTCACCAAGGGGGTCGAATGAAAAACTGTTTTTT. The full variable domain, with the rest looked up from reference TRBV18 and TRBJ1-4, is NAGVMQNPRHLVRRRGQEARLRCSPMKGHSHVYWYRQLPEEGLKFMVYLQKENIIDESGMPKERFSAEFPKEGPSILRIQQVVRGDSAAYFCASSPRGSNEKLFFGSGTQLSVL.

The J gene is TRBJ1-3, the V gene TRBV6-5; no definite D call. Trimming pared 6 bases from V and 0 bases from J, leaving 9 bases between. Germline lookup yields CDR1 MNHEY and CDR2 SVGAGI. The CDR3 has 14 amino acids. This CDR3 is CASSHRSSGNTIYF. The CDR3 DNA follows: TGTGCCAGCAGCCATCGGTCCTCTGGAAACACCATATATTTT.

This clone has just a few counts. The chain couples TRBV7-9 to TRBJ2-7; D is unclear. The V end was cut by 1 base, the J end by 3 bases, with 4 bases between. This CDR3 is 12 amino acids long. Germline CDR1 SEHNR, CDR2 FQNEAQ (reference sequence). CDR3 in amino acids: CASSLGSYEQYF. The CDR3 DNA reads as TGTGCCAGCAGCTTAGGCAGCTACGAGCAGTACTTC.

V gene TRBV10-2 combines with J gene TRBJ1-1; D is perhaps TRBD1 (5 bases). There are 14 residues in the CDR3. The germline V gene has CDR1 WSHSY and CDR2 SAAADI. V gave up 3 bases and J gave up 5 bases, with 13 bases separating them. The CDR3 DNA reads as TGCGCCAGCAGTGACGGCAGGGTCAGGACTGAAGCTTTCTTT. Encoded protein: CASSDGRVRTEAFF.

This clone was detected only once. The CDR3 region is CASSLNGGKTQYF. For the CDR3, the DNA is TGTGCCAGCAGCTTAAATGGAGGGAAAACCCAGTACTTC. The chain joins TRBV7-3 to TRBJ2-5, with TRBD2 as a possible D gene (6 bases). The length of the CDR3 is 13 residues. Trimming took off 1 base at V and 8 bases at J, with 11 bases between the two ends. CDR1 is SGHTA and CDR2 is FQGTGA in the germline V gene.

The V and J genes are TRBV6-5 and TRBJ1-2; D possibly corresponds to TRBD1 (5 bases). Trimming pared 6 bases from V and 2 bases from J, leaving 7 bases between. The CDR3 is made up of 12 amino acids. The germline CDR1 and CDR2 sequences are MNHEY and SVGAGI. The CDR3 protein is CASRGLNYGYTF. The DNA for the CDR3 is TGTGCCAGCAGGGGACTCAACTATGGCTACACCTTC.

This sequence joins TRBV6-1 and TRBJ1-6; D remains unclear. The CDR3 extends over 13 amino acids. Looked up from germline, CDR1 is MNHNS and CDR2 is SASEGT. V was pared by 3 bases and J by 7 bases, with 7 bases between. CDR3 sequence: CASSEVYNSPLHF. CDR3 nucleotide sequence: TGTGCCAGCAGTGAGGTCTACAATTCACCCCTCCACTTT.

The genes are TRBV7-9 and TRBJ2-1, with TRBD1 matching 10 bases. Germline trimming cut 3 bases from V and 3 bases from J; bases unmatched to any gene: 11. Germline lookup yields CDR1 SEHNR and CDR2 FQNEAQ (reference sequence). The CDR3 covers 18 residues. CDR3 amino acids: CASSFSHLTGGDYNEQFF. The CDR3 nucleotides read TGTGCCAGCAGCTTCTCCCATTTGACAGGGGGCGACTACAATGAGCAGTTCTTC.

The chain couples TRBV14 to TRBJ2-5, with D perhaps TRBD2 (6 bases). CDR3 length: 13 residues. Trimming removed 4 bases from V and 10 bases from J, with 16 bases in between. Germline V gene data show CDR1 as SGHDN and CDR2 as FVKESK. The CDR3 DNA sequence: TGTGCCAGCAGCCGGGACTTCTCCGGGGACCAGTACTTC. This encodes CASSRDFSGDQYF.

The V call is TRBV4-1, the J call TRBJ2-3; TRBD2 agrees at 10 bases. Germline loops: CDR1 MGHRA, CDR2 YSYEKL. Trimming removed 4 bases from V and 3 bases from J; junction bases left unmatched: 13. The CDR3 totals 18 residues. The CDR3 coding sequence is TGCGCCAGCAGCCCCCCAAGGGTAGCTAGCGGGGGAACAGATACGCAGTATTTT. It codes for CASSPPRVASGGTDTQYF.

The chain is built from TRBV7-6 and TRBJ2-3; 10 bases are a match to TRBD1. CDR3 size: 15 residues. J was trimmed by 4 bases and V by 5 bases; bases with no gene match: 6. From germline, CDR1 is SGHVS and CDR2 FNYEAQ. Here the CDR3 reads CASSTRDRGPDTQYF. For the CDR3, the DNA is TGTGCCAGCAGCACGCGGGACAGGGGACCAGATACGCAGTATTTT. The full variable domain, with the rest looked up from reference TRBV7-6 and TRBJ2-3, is GAGVSQSPRYKVTKRGQDVALRCDPISGHVSLYWYRQALGQGPEFLTYFNYEAQQDKSGLPNDRFSAERPEGSISTLTIQRTEQRDSAMYRCASSTRDRGPDTQYFGPGTRLTVL.

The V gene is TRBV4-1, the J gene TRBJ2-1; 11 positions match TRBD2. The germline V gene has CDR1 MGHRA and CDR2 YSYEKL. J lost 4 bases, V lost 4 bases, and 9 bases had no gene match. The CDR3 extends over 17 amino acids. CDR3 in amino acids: CASSLLASGGPYNEQFF. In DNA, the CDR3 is TGCGCCAGCAGCCTACTGGCTAGCGGGGGGCCGTACAATGAGCAGTTCTTC.